The rows below give T cell receptor beta chains drawn from one sample of a study of technical replicates of blood from four donors. TCRdb's table, derived via immunoSEQ multiplex PCR, lists solely in-frame clones and lacks some. The data show approximately 70,000 clones, with about 91% seen just once and roughly 0.4% held by the top ten. The sample comprised T cells isolated from PBMCs. All receptors derive from a human donor in good health. Each CDR3 is given with its conserved first and last residue. D genes are given only for firm matches. Only part of the rows carry a size: once, few, many, or a class if the clone is expanded.

j_call	d_call	v_call	clone_size	cdr3_nt	cdr3_aa
TRBJ2-3	NA	TRBV9	NA	TGTGCCAGCAGCGTTCTAGCGAGGGGGGGAGATACGCAGTATTTT	CASSVLARGGDTQYF
TRBJ2-1	TRBD2	TRBV2	NA	TGTGCCAGCATGCCCCCAGCGGGAGGCCGCAATGAGCAGTTCTTC	CASMPPAGGRNEQFF
TRBJ1-2	NA	TRBV10-3	NA	TGTGCCATCAGTTATCAGGGAGGGCACTATGGCTACACCTTC	CAISYQGGHYGYTF
TRBJ2-7	TRBD2	TRBV28	NA	TGTGCCAGTGGACTAGCGGGCTCCTACGAGCAGTACTTC	CASGLAGSYEQYF
TRBJ2-1	TRBD2	TRBV18	NA	TGTGCCAGCTCACCTACACTAGCGCTGTCCTACAATGAGCAGTTCTTC	CASSPTLALSYNEQFF
TRBJ1-5	NA	TRBV6-1	NA	TGTGCCAGCAGTGAAAAAATAGCGGGCAGGAACAATCAGCCCCAGCATTTT	CASSEKIAGRNNQPQHF
TRBJ2-7	NA	TRBV6-5	NA	TGTGCCAGCAGTGGGGGCTTTAGCTCCTACGAGCAGTACTTC	CASSGGFSSYEQYF
TRBJ2-7	TRBD1	TRBV7-2	NA	TGTGCCAGCAGCTTAGGGGACAGGGTGGAGGACTACGAGCAGTACTTC	CASSLGDRVEDYEQYF
TRBJ2-1	NA	TRBV27	NA	TGTGCCAGCAGTTTCACAGACGACGATGAGCAGTTCTTC	CASSFTDDDEQFF
TRBJ1-5	TRBD1	TRBV14	NA	TGTGCCAGCCCCACAGGGGTCAATCAGCCCCAGCATTTT	CASPTGVNQPQHF
TRBJ2-7	NA	TRBV7-2	NA	TGTGCCAGCAGCTTAAGACTTCACGAGCAGTACTTC	CASSLRLHEQYF
TRBJ2-7	NA	TRBV27	NA	TGTGCCAGCAGTTTATGGGCAGGGGATGACGAGCAGTACTTC	CASSLWAGDDEQYF
TRBJ1-4	NA	TRBV5-1	NA	TGCGCCAGCAGCCTACGGGGTGAAAAACTGTTTTTT	CASSLRGEKLFF
TRBJ2-1	NA	TRBV5-6	NA	TGTGCCAGCAGCTCCGTGGCGCGGAGCTCCTACAATGAGCAGTTCTTC	CASSSVARSSYNEQFF
TRBJ2-5	TRBD2	TRBV7-2	NA	TGTGCCAGCAGCTCCAGGACTAGCGGGAGCGGGGAGACCCAGTACTTC	CASSSRTSGSGETQYF
TRBJ2-1	NA	TRBV5-4	once	TGTGCCAGCAGCATTCGACAGGCCTCCTACAATGAGCAGTTCTTC	CASSIRQASYNEQFF
TRBJ1-1	NA	TRBV7-9	few	TGTGCCAGCAGCCAGGGGACTGAAGCTTTCTTT	CASSQGTEAFF
TRBJ1-4	TRBD1	TRBV7-9	NA	TGTGCCAGCAGCAATGACAGGGGTGAAAAACTGTTTTTT	CASSNDRGEKLFF
TRBJ2-7	NA	TRBV11-3	few	TGTGCCAGCAGCTCTCCGGGCTACGAGCAGTACTTC	CASSSPGYEQYF
TRBJ2-1	TRBD1	TRBV5-8	NA	TGTGCCAGCAGCTTCCGCCGACAGGGGGTTAGGAATGAGCAGTTCTTC	CASSFRRQGVRNEQFF
TRBJ2-1	NA	TRBV18	NA	TGTGCCAGCTCAGTCAGAAGTTCGGCTAGCGACTACAATGAGCAGTTCTTC	CASSVRSSASDYNEQFF
TRBJ1-4	NA	TRBV11-3	NA	TGTGCCAGCAGCATCAGTACAACTAATGAAAAACTGTTTTTT	CASSISTTNEKLFF
TRBJ2-1	TRBD2	TRBV4-3	NA	TGCGCCAGCAGCCAAGATGAGGGACTAGCGGGTTTCAATGAGCAGTTCTTC	CASSQDEGLAGFNEQFF
TRBJ1-1	NA	TRBV6-6	NA	TGTGCCAGCAGTAAAACAGGTACTGAAGCTTTCTTT	CASSKTGTEAFF
TRBJ1-4	TRBD1	TRBV4-3	NA	TGCGCCAGCAGCCAAGCTGACAGGGTTAAGGGGGAACTGTTTTTT	CASSQADRVKGELFF
TRBJ1-2	TRBD1	TRBV28	once	TGTGCCAGCAGTCCCCCCCTGACAGGGGGCTTGTTGCCTAACTATGGCTACACCTTC	CASSPPLTGGLLPNYGYTF
TRBJ1-1	NA	TRBV18	NA	TGTGCCAGCTCACCCAGGGGATCCGATGATAAAGCTTTCTTT	CASSPRGSDDKAFF
TRBJ1-5	NA	TRBV30	NA	TGTGCCTGGGGGGACATCAATCAGCCCCAGCATTTT	CAWGDINQPQHF
TRBJ1-2	TRBD1	TRBV19	NA	TGTGCCAGTAGTATAGGAGACAGGGGAGGCTACACCTTC	CASSIGDRGGYTF
TRBJ2-1	TRBD1	TRBV27	once	TGTGCCAGCGGGGACAGGGGGTACAATGAGCAGTTCTTC	CASGDRGYNEQFF
TRBJ1-2	NA	TRBV19	NA	TGTGCCAGTAGTGTGGGACAAGCAGATGGCTACACCTTC	CASSVGQADGYTF
TRBJ1-2	TRBD1	TRBV6-5	NA	TGTGCCAGCAGTCCAAGGACAGGGGGAGGCTACACCTTC	CASSPRTGGGYTF
TRBJ2-7	TRBD2	TRBV29-1	NA	TGCAGCGCCACCACTAGCGGGCCCTCCTACGAGCAGTACTTC	CSATTSGPSYEQYF
TRBJ1-1	TRBD1	TRBV28	NA	TGTGCCAGCAGTCATCCACAGGGGAGCTCTGAAGCTTTCTTT	CASSHPQGSSEAFF
TRBJ2-5	TRBD1	TRBV28	NA	TGTGCCAGCAGTTTATTCGACAGGGCGGAGACCCAGTACTTC	CASSLFDRAETQYF
TRBJ1-2	NA	TRBV7-2	once	TGTGCCAGCACCCCAAGGGACTCTAACTATGGCTACACCTTC	CASTPRDSNYGYTF
TRBJ2-5	NA	TRBV19	NA	TGTGCCAGTAGTCTAGACGTAGAGGAGACCCAGTACTTC	CASSLDVEETQYF
TRBJ1-5	NA	TRBV30	NA	TGTGCCTGGAGTGTACAGGGAGATCAGCCCCAGCATTTT	CAWSVQGDQPQHF
TRBJ2-2	TRBD2	TRBV18	once	TGTGCCAGCTCCGGGATTAGCGGGCCGACCGGGGAGCTGTTTTTT	CASSGISGPTGELFF
TRBJ2-7	NA	TRBV2	NA	TGTGCCAGCGGGGAGGCTTCAAGCTCCTACGAGCAGTACTTC	CASGEASSSYEQYF
TRBJ2-1	TRBD1	TRBV5-6	NA	TGTGCCAGCAGCGAGGGACAGGCGGCCTACAATGAGCAGTTCTTC	CASSEGQAAYNEQFF
TRBJ2-7	NA	TRBV25-1	NA	TGTGCCAGACAGCCGACGGGGGTCTACGAGCAGTACTTC	CARQPTGVYEQYF
TRBJ2-1	TRBD2	TRBV15	NA	TGTGCCACCAGCAGAGATGAGGGTAGCGGGAGTGCCCATGAGCAGTTCTTC	CATSRDEGSGSAHEQFF
TRBJ2-1	TRBD2	TRBV5-1	NA	TGCGCCAGCGGGTATAGACTAGCGGGGGATAATGAGCAGTTCTTC	CASGYRLAGDNEQFF
TRBJ2-3	NA	TRBV5-6	NA	TGTGCCAGCAGCACATATACAGATACGCAGTATTTT	CASSTYTDTQYF
TRBJ2-4	TRBD1	TRBV6-1	NA	TGTGCCAGCAGTGACGGGTTGGGGACAGGGAAATTTATTGACAAAAACATTCAGTACTTC	CASSDGLGTGKFIDKNIQYF
TRBJ2-7	NA	TRBV2	NA	TGTGCCGGACTTTCCGGACGGACCTACGAGCAGTACTTC	CAGLSGRTYEQYF
TRBJ2-7	NA	TRBV7-9	NA	TGTGCCAGCAGGCTCGGGTCAAGCTACGAGCAGTACTTC	CASRLGSSYEQYF
TRBJ1-4	NA	TRBV6-5	NA	TGTGCCAGCCGCAGGGTCGAGAATGAAAAACTGTTTTTT	CASRRVENEKLFF
TRBJ2-1	NA	TRBV5-4	NA	TGTGCCAGCAGCCTAGACAGCCACTACAATGAGCAGTTCTTC	CASSLDSHYNEQFF
TRBJ2-2	TRBD1	TRBV28	NA	TGTGCCAGCAGTACGGGACAGCTGAACACCGGGGAGCTGTTTTTT	CASSTGQLNTGELFF
TRBJ1-1	NA	TRBV10-3	NA	TGTGCCATCAGTGCAGGTAATATGAACACTGAAGCTTTCTTT	CAISAGNMNTEAFF
TRBJ2-7	TRBD2	TRBV19	NA	TGTGCCAGTAGCGCTATAGCGGGAGCCCACGAGCAGTACTTC	CASSAIAGAHEQYF
TRBJ1-1	TRBD1	TRBV9	NA	TGTGCCAGCACCTTGGACGGGGGACAGTACACTGAAGCTTTCTTT	CASTLDGGQYTEAFF
TRBJ1-1	NA	TRBV2	NA	TGTGCCAGCAGCGGGAACAGGGCAGGAACTGAAGCTTTCTTT	CASSGNRAGTEAFF
TRBJ2-7	NA	TRBV27	NA	TGTGCCAGCAGTTCTCTTCTGGACTTTTACGAGCAGTACTTC	CASSSLLDFYEQYF
TRBJ2-2	NA	TRBV4-3	NA	TGCGCCAGCAGCCAAGATGTAAAGGGGGGGAGCCCCACCGGGGAGCTGTTTTTT	CASSQDVKGGSPTGELFF